Sequencing of this T cell receptor beta chain was carried out in a study of PD-1 blockade in classical Hodgkin lymphoma. Overall study context: Patients were treated with nivolumab at 3 mg/kg, and this was given intravenously every 2 weeks. Whole-study findings and limits: Those patients who began receiving nivolumab less than 1 year after ASCT had lower diversity, and they were excluded. As was reported, newly diagnosed patients showed lower baseline TCR diversity than healthy donors did.

Described time point: cycle 4 day 1 (C4D1), after five to seven weeks of nivolumab. The patients all showed relapse after autologous stem cell transplantation, while their brentuximab vedotin exposure varied. Some clones are missing from TCRdb's copy, which holds only in-frame ones; the method was immunoSEQ multiplex PCR. Among some 96,000 clones, about 93% were seen once, and the ten largest hold 1.5% to 2.5%. CDR1 is MDHEN, CDR2 SYDVKM, per germline. Trimming shortened V by 5 bases and J by 4 bases, and 15 bases separated the two germline ends. CDR3 size: 15 residues. About this clone: Antigen unknown.

The rearrangement uses TRBV28 and TRBJ1-5, with a tentative D call TRBD1 (6 bases). The material sequenced was peripheral blood mononuclear cells (PBMCs), taken before the fourth cycle of nivolumab. This sequence originates from a human donor with classical Hodgkin lymphoma. In DNA, the CDR3 is TGTGCCAGCAGTCCAGACAGGAGAGGAAATCAGCCCCAGCATTTT. This codes for CASSPDRRGNQPQHF. Filled out from reference TRBV28 and TRBJ1-5, the complete variable domain reads DVKVTQSSRYLVKRTGEKVFLECVQDMDHENMFWYRQDPGLGLRLIYFSYDVKMKEKGDIPEGYSVSREKKERFSLILESASTNQTSMYLCASSPDRRGNQPQHFGDGTRLSIL.